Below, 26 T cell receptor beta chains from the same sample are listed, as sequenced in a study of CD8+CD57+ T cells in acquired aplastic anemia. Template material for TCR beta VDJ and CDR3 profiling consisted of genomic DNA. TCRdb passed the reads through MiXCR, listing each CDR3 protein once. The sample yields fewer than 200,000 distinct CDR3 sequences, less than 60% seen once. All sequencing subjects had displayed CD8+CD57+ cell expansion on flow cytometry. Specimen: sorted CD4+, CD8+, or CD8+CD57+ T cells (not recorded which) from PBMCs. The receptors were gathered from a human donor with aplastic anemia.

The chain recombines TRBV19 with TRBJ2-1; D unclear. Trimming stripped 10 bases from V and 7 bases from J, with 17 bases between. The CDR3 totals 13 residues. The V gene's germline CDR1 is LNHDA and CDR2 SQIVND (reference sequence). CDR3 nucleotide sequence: TGTGCCACTGGGGTGAGTAGGTGGAATGAGCAGTTCTTC. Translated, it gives CATGVSRWNEQFF.

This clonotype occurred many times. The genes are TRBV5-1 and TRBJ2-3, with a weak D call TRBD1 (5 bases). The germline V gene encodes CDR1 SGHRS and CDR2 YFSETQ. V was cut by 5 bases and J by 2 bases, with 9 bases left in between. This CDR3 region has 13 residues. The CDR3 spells CASSDSITDTQYF. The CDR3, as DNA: TGCGCCAGCAGTGACAGCATCACAGATACGCAGTATTTT.

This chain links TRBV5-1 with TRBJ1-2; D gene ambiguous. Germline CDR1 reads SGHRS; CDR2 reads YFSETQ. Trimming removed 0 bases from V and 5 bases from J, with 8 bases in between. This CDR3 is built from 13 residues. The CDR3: CASSLVAPYGYTF. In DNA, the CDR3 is TGCGCCAGCAGCTTGGTTGCTCCATATGGCTACACCTTC.

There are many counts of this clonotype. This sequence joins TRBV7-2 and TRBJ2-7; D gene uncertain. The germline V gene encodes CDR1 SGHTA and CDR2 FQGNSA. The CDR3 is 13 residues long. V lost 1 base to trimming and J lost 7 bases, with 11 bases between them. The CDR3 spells CASSLDTFREQYF. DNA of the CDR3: TGTGCCAGCAGCTTAGATACGTTTAGAGAGCAGTACTTC.

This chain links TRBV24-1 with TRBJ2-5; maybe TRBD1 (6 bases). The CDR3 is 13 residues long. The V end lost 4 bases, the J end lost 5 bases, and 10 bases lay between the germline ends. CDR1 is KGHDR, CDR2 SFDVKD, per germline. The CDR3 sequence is CATSEGARETQYF. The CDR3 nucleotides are TGTGCCACCAGTGAGGGGGCGAGGGAGACCCAGTACTTC.

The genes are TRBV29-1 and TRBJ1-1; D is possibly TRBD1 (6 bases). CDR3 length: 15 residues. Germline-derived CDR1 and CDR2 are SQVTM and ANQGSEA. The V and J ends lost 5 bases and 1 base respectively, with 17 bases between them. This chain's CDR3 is CSVRLSRRGNTEAFF. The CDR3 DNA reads TGCAGCGTTCGTTTGTCTCGCAGGGGGAACACTGAAGCTTTCTTT.

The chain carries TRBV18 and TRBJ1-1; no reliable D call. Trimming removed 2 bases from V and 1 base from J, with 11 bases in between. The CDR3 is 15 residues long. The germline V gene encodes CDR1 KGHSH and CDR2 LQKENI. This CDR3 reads CASSPYRSRNTEAFF. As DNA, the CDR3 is TGTGCCAGCTCACCATATCGGTCAAGGAACACTGAAGCTTTCTTT.

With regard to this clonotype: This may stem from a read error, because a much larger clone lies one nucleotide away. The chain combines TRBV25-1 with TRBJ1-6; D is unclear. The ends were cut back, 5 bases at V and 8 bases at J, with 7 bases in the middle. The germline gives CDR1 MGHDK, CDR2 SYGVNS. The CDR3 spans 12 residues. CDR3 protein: CASSMSYSPLHF. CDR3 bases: TGTGCCAGCAGTATGTCCTATTCACCCCTCCACTTT. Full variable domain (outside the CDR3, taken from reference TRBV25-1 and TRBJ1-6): EADIYQTPRYLVIGTGKKITLECSQTMGHDKMYWYQQDPGMELHLIHYSYGVNSTEKGDLSSESTVSRIRTEHFPLTLESARPSHTSQYLCASSMSYSPLHFGNGTRLTVT.

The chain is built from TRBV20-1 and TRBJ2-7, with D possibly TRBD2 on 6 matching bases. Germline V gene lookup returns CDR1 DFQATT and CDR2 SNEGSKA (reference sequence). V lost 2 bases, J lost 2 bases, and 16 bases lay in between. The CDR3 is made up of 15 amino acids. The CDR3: CSARPLGGVTYEQYF. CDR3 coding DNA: TGCAGTGCTAGACCCCTGGGGGGAGTTACCTACGAGCAGTACTTC.

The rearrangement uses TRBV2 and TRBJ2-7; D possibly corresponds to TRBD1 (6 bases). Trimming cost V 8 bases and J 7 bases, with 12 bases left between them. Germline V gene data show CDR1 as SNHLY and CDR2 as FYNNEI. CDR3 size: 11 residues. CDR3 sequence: CASEVRGEQYF. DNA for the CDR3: TGTGCCAGCGAGGTGAGGGGGGAGCAGTACTTC.

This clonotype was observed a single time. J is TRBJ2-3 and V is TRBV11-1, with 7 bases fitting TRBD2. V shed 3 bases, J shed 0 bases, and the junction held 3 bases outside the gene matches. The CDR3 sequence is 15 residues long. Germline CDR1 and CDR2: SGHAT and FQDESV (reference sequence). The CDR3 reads CASSFGTKSTDTQYF. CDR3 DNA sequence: TGTGCCAGCAGCTTTGGGACTAAGAGCACAGATACGCAGTATTTT.

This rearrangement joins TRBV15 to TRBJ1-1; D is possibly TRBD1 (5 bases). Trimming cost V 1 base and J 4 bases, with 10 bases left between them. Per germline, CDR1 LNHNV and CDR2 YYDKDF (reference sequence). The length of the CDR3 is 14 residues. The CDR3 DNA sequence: TGTGCCACCAGCAGAGCTTTCGGGGGCACTGAAGCTTTCTTT. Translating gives CATSRAFGGTEAFF.

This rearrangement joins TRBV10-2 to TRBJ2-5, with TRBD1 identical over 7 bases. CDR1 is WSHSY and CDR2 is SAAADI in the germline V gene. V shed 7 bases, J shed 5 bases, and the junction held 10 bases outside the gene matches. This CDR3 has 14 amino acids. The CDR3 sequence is CASIRDRAQETQYF. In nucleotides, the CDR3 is TGCGCCAGCATAAGAGACAGGGCACAGGAGACCCAGTACTTC.

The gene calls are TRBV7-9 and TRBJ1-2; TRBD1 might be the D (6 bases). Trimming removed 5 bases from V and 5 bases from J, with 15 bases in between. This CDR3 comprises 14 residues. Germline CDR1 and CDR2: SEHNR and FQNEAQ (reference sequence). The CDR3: CASSPKGTQYGYTF. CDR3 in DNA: TGTGCCAGCAGCCCGAAGGGGACACAATATGGCTACACCTTC.

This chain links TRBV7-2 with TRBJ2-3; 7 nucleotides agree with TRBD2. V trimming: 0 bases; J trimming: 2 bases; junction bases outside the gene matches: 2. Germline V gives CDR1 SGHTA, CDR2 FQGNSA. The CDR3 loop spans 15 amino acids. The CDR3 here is CASSLAGGPTDTQYF. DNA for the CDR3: TGTGCCAGCAGCTTAGCGGGAGGGCCCACAGATACGCAGTATTTT. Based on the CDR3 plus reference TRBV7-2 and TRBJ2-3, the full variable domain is GAGVSQSPSNKVTEKGKDVELRCDPISGHTALYWYRQSLGQGLEFLIYFQGNSAPDKSGLPSDRFSAERTGGSVSTLTIQRTQQEDSAVYLCASSLAGGPTDTQYFGPGTRLTVL.

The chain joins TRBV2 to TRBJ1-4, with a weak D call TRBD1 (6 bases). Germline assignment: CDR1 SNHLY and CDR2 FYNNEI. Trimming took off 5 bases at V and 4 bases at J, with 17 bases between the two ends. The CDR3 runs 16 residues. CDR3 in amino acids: CASSYDRSDRNEKLFF. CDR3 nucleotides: TGTGCCAGCAGTTATGACAGGTCGGACCGTAATGAAAAACTGTTTTTT.

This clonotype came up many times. The CDR3 spells CASGRRGTEAFF. The CDR3 DNA is TGTGCCAGTGGCCGCAGGGGCACTGAAGCTTTCTTT. This chain joins TRBV19 and TRBJ1-1, with D possibly matching TRBD1 (6 bases). This CDR3 spans 12 amino acids. CDR1 is LNHDA and CDR2 is SQIVND in the germline V gene (reference sequence). V lost 8 bases and J lost 4, with 11 bases in between.

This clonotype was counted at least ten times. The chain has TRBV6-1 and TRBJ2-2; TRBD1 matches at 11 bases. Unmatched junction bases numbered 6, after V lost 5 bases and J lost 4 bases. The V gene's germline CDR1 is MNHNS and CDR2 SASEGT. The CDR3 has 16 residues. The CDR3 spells CASSTDRGRGTGELFF. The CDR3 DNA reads TGTGCCAGCAGTACGGACAGGGGGCGCGGCACCGGGGAGCTGTTTTTT.

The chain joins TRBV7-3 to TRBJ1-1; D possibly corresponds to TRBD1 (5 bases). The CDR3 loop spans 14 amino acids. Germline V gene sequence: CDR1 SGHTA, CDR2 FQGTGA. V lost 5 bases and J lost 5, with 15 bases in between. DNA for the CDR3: TGTGCCAGCAGCCCAGGACACCTCAGTACTGAAGCTTTCTTT. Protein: CASSPGHLSTEAFF.

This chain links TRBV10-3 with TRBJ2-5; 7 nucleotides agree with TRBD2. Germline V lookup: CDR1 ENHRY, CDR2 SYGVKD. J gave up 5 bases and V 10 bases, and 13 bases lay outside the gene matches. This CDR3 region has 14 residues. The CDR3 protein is CASSPNGGYETQYF. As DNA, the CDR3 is TGTGCCAGCAGCCCCAACGGGGGGTACGAGACCCAGTACTTC.

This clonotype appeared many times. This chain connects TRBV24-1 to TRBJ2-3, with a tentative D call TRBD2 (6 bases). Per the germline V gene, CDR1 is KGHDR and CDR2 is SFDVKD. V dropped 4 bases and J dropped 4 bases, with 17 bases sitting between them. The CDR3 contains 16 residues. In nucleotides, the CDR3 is TGTGCCACCAGTGACTCCCTCGGGTTAGCGGCAGATACGCAGTATTTT. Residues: CATSDSLGLAADTQYF.

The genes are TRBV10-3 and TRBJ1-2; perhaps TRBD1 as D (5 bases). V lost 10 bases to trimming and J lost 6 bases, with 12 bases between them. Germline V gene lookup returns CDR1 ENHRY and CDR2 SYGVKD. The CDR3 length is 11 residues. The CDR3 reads CATDQGDGYTF. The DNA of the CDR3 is TGTGCCACCGATCAGGGAGATGGCTACACCTTC.

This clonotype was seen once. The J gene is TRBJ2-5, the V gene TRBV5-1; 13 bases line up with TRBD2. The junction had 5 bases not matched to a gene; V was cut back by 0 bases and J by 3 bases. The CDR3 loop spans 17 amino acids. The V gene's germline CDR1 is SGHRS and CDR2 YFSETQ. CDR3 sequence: CASSLARGTSGKETQYF. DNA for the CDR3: TGCGCCAGCAGCTTGGCGAGGGGGACTAGCGGGAAAGAGACCCAGTACTTC.

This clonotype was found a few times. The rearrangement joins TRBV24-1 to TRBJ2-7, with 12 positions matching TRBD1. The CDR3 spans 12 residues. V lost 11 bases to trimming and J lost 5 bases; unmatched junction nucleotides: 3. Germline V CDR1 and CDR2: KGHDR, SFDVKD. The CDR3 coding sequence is TGTGCCAGGGACAGGGGGCAGGACGAGCAGTACTTC. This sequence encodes CARDRGQDEQYF.

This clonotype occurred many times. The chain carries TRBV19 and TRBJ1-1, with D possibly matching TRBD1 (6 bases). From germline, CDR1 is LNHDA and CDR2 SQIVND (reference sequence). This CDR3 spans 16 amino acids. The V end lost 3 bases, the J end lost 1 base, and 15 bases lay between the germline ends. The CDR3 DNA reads TGTGCCAGTAGTATCCGGGACACTCAAAGGAACACTGAAGCTTTCTTT. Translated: CASSIRDTQRNTEAFF.

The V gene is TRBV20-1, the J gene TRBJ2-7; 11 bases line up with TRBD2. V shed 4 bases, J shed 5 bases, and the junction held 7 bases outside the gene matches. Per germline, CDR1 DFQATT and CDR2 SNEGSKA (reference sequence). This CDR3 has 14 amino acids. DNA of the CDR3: TGCAGTGCTATTAGCCTAGCGGGAGGCGACGAGCAGTACTTC. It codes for CSAISLAGGDEQYF.